The 2 T cell receptor beta chains given below trace back to one sample, sequenced in a study of somatic mutations in cytotoxic T cells in rheumatoid arthritis. Repertoires were generated with immunoSEQ multiplex PCR, while TCRdb's copy carries only in-frame clones and drops some. The repertoire has around 14,000 clones, approximately 90% of them found once; the top ten carry 18%. Material: CD4+ T cells sorted from blood. These receptors were obtained from a man between 65 and 79 years old with rheumatoid arthritis.

The chain links TRBV9 to TRBJ2-3, with TRBD2 identical over 8 bases. Germline trimming cut 4 bases from V and 5 bases from J; bases unmatched to any gene: 12. Per the germline V gene, CDR1 is SGDLS and CDR2 is YYNGEE. This CDR3 has 16 residues. The CDR3 sequence: CASSPGATSGGDTQYF. For the CDR3, the DNA is TGTGCCAGCAGCCCAGGGGCCACTAGCGGAGGAGATACGCAGTATTTT.

The chain has TRBV5-1 and TRBJ2-7; TRBD2 might be the D (5 bases). The germline CDR1 and CDR2 sequences are SGHRS and YFSETQ. Trimming pared 3 bases from V and 3 bases from J, leaving 7 bases between. The CDR3 covers 12 residues. The CDR3 sequence: CASSSGYYEQYF. In DNA, the CDR3 is TGCGCCAGCAGCTCGGGATACTACGAGCAGTACTTC.